The 28 T cell receptor beta chains below were found in one sample sequenced in a study of blood T cell repertoires in COVID-19. Sequencing was performed with immunoSEQ multiplex PCR; in TCRdb, only in-frame clones are kept and a portion is missing. The sample has 30,000 to 40,000 clones; approximately 95% are singletons. Source material: peripheral blood. These receptors all come from a male donor with active COVID-19.

J is TRBJ1-6 and V is TRBV9; 8 bases line up with TRBD1. Germline V CDR1 and CDR2: SGDLS, YYNGEE. V lost 4 bases to trimming and J lost 1 base; unmatched junction nucleotides: 4. This CDR3 has 16 residues. CDR3 sequence reads: CASSPTGGSYNSPLHF. The CDR3 bases are TGTGCCAGCAGCCCCACAGGGGGGTCCTATAATTCACCCCTCCACTTT.

The V call is TRBV20-1, the J call TRBJ1-1, with D perhaps matching TRBD1 (5 bases). Germline V lookup: CDR1 DFQATT, CDR2 SNEGSKA (reference sequence). The CDR3 extends over 14 amino acids. The V gene lost 3 bases and the J gene lost 2 bases, with 13 bases spanning the gap. CDR3 DNA: TGCAGTGCTAGTGTCGGGGGGTATAACACTGAAGCTTTCTTT. It is translated as CSASVGGYNTEAFF.

The J gene is TRBJ2-7, the V gene TRBV27; 7 nucleotides match TRBD1. J gave up 1 base and V 3 bases, and 6 bases lay outside the gene matches. Germline lookup yields CDR1 MNHEY and CDR2 SMNVEV (reference sequence). This CDR3 comprises 15 residues. The CDR3 DNA reads TGTGCCAGCAGTTTCTCCACGACAGGGTCCTACGAGCAGTACTTC. Amino acids: CASSFSTTGSYEQYF.

This rearrangement joins TRBV24-1 to TRBJ2-1, with D perhaps matching TRBD2 (7 bases). The CDR3 is 15 amino acids. The V and J ends lost 9 bases and 2 bases respectively, with 16 bases between them. Germline V CDR1 and CDR2: KGHDR, SFDVKD. The chain's CDR3 is CATSAEGGAYNEQFF. In DNA, the CDR3 is TGTGCCACCTCCGCCGAGGGGGGGGCCTACAATGAGCAGTTCTTC.

The rearrangement links TRBV11-2 to TRBJ1-2; D is uncertain. The CDR3 loop spans 16 amino acids. Germline lookup yields CDR1 SGHAT and CDR2 FQNNGV. V lost 0 bases and J lost 4, with 15 bases in between. The CDR3 nucleotides read TGTGCCAGCAGCTTAGATCGAGCCGACTCGGGCTATGGCTACACCTTC. As protein: CASSLDRADSGYGYTF.

This clone has just a few counts. The CDR3 here is CASTGTLSTNEKLFF. The CDR3 coding sequence is TGTGCCAGCACGGGGACACTCTCAACTAATGAAAAACTGTTTTTT. This sequence joins TRBV2 and TRBJ1-4; the D gene is possibly TRBD1 (6 bases). Deletions cut 7 bases from V and 0 bases from J, with 12 bases between. The germline gives CDR1 SNHLY, CDR2 FYNNEI. The CDR3 consists of 15 residues.

The chain links TRBV6-6 to TRBJ1-4; weak D call: TRBD1 (5 bases). CDR1 MNHNY and CDR2 SVGAGI come from the germline V gene (reference sequence). This CDR3 contains 17 residues. V lost 5 bases and J 0 bases, leaving 16 bases between the germline ends. The CDR3 coding sequence is TGTGCCAGCAGTCCGGGCAGGGTCATTGCAACTAATGAAAAACTGTTTTTT. This codes for CASSPGRVIATNEKLFF.

About this clone itself: At one end, the junction sequence differs from germline, possibly due to a read error. The chain has TRBV5-5 and TRBJ1-1; 7 bases are shared with TRBD1. This CDR3 is 14 amino acids long. Per the germline V gene, CDR1 is SGHKS and CDR2 is YYEKEE (reference sequence). The CDR3 DNA reads TGTGCCATCAGCTTGGGAGGGGGCTACACTGAAGCTTTCTTT. Translation gives CAISLGGGYTEAFF.

The J gene is TRBJ2-7, the V gene TRBV18, with no clear D. The ends were cut back, 2 bases at V and 2 bases at J, with 13 bases in the middle. The CDR3 extends over 15 amino acids. The germline V gene has CDR1 KGHSH and CDR2 LQKENI. CDR3 residues: CASSPGSAVTYEQYF. The CDR3 region has the DNA TGTGCCAGCTCACCAGGTTCGGCGGTGACCTACGAGCAGTACTTC.

V is TRBV18 and J is TRBJ1-2; the match to TRBD1 covers 9 bases. The germline V gene encodes CDR1 KGHSH and CDR2 LQKENI. This CDR3 has 13 residues. The V segment lost 6 bases and the J segment 9 bases; nucleotides outside the gene matches: 8. This CDR3 reads CASSSGTGRSYTF. Written as DNA, the CDR3 is TGTGCCAGCTCCTCCGGGACAGGGAGGAGCTACACCTTC.

The rearrangement uses TRBV6-5 and TRBJ1-2; no clear D gene. CDR1 is MNHEY and CDR2 is SVGAGI in the germline V gene. V lost 7 bases to trimming and J lost 0 bases, with 12 bases between them. This CDR3 comprises 14 residues. CDR3 in amino acids: CASMPGFSNYGYTF. The DNA of the CDR3 is TGTGCCAGCATGCCAGGCTTTTCTAACTATGGCTACACCTTC.

This clone was seen once. The chain employs TRBV30 and TRBJ1-4; 7 positions match TRBD1. J was trimmed by 3 bases and V by 2 bases; bases with no gene match: 0. Germline CDR1 GTSNPN, CDR2 SVGIG (reference sequence). The CDR3 covers 13 residues. CDR3 DNA: TGTGCCTGGAGTACAGGGGCTAATGAAAAACTGTTTTTT. It yields the protein CAWSTGANEKLFF.

The table lists this clone with a count of one. The chain recombines TRBV5-4 with TRBJ2-6; D may be TRBD1 (5 bases). The germline V gene has CDR1 SGHNT and CDR2 YYREEE (reference sequence). The CDR3 has 17 amino acids. Trimming took 1 base from V and 0 from J, leaving 11 bases between them. CDR3 nucleotides: TGTGCCAGCAGCTTGCTCGACAGAAGCTCTGGGGCCAACGTCCTGACTTTC. Translated: CASSLLDRSSGANVLTF.

The chain is built from TRBV18 and TRBJ1-2, with D perhaps TRBD1 (5 bases). V shed 3 bases and J shed 3 bases, with 17 bases lying between them. Germline assignment: CDR1 KGHSH and CDR2 LQKENI. This CDR3 is 16 amino acids long. The CDR3 DNA reads as TGTGCCAGCTCACCGATGGACACCCCGGTCCACTATGGCTACACCTTC. Protein product: CASSPMDTPVHYGYTF. Supplemented by reference TRBV18 and TRBJ1-2, the full variable domain reads NAGVMQNPRHLVRRRGQEARLRCSPMKGHSHVYWYRQLPEEGLKFMVYLQKENIIDESGMPKERFSAEFPKEGPSILRIQQVVRGDSAAYFCASSPMDTPVHYGYTFGSGTRLTVV.

This chain joins TRBV5-6 and TRBJ2-1; D is unclear. Between the trimmed V and J ends, which lost 5 bases and 4 bases, there was a span of 4 bases. CDR1 is SGHDT, CDR2 YYEEEE, per germline. This CDR3 spans 11 amino acids. The CDR3 protein is CASRSYNEQFF. The CDR3 nucleotides read TGTGCCAGCAGATCTTACAATGAGCAGTTCTTC.

The chain joins TRBV18 to TRBJ2-3; D unclear. Germline CDR1 reads KGHSH; CDR2 reads LQKENI. Trimming left V 3 bases short and J 2 bases short, with 9 bases between. The CDR3 runs to 14 residues. DNA for the CDR3: TGTGCCAGCTCACCGCTAGGCTCCACAGATACGCAGTATTTT. Encoded protein: CASSPLGSTDTQYF.

V gene TRBV29-1 combines with J gene TRBJ2-1; TRBD1 agrees at 8 bases. CDR3 length: 15 residues. Looked up from germline, CDR1 is SQVTM and CDR2 is ANQGSEA. J was trimmed by 3 bases and V by 6 bases; bases with no gene match: 10. CDR3 sequence: CSVRGAGGFYNEQFF. As DNA, the CDR3 is TGCAGCGTAAGGGGGGCAGGGGGCTTCTACAATGAGCAGTTCTTC.

This chain joins TRBV5-1 and TRBJ1-1; 7 nucleotides match TRBD1. V was clipped by 6 bases and J by 1 base; unmatched bases: 6. CDR3 length: 14 amino acids. Germline V CDR1 and CDR2: SGHRS, YFSETQ. The CDR3 nucleotides are TGCGCCAGCAACCAGGGGGTAGGGAACACTGAAGCTTTCTTT. This gives the protein CASNQGVGNTEAFF.

The V call is TRBV19, the J call TRBJ2-7, with D perhaps matching TRBD1 (8 bases). CDR3 size: 16 residues. Deletions cut 6 bases from V and 4 bases from J, with 22 bases between. Germline loops: CDR1 LNHDA, CDR2 SQIVND (reference sequence). DNA of the CDR3: TGTGCCAGTAGCCCAGGTCGGGGGGACAGGCTTTACGAGCAGTACTTC. It encodes CASSPGRGDRLYEQYF.

The chain couples TRBV3-1 (or the pseudogene TRBV3-2) to TRBJ2-2; 13 bases align to TRBD2. Germline values: CDR1 LGHDT, CDR2 YNNKEL (reference sequence). The CDR3 is 17 amino acids. With V trimmed by 4 bases and J by 5 bases, 7 bases remained unmatched. The CDR3 DNA sequence: TGTGCCAGCAGCCTTGGACTAGCGGGGGCCGGTACCGGGGAGCTGTTTTTT. Protein: CASSLGLAGAGTGELFF.

The chain employs TRBV29-1 and TRBJ1-4; D remains ambiguous. The CDR3 runs 14 residues. The V and J ends lost 5 bases and 6 bases respectively, with 16 bases between them. Per the germline V gene, CDR1 is SQVTM and CDR2 is ANQGSEA. CDR3 region: CSVLVAPSHEKLFF. DNA of the CDR3: TGCAGCGTTCTGGTAGCCCCCTCTCATGAAAAACTGTTTTTT.

The genes are TRBV4-3 and TRBJ2-7; tentative D call: TRBD1 (5 bases). CDR1 is LGHNA and CDR2 is YSLEER in the germline V gene. This CDR3 is 14 amino acids long. V was trimmed by 0 bases and J by 3 bases, leaving 9 bases between them. The CDR3 bases are TGCGCCAGCAGCCAAGATACCAGGGACTACGAGCAGTACTTC. Its protein is CASSQDTRDYEQYF.

The chain combines TRBV10-3 with TRBJ1-4; TRBD1 matches at 7 bases. The germline CDR1 and CDR2 sequences are ENHRY and SYGVKD. The CDR3 runs 13 residues. J lost 8 bases, V lost 8 bases, and 8 bases had no gene match. CDR3 sequence (DNA): TGTGCCATCGGGACAGACAAAAGGGAAAAACTGTTTTTT. Its protein is CAIGTDKREKLFF.

The sample holds one count of this clone. The chain recombines TRBV11-2 with TRBJ1-6, with 9 bases matching TRBD1. The CDR3 has 14 amino acids. With 4 bases clipped from V and 7 bases from J, the junction kept 2 bases outside the gene matches. CDR1 and CDR2 (germline): SGHAT, FQNNGV. Written as DNA, the CDR3 is TGTGCCAGCAGCTACAGGGGGCGGAATTCACCCCTCCACTTT. It yields the protein CASSYRGRNSPLHF.

The gene calls are TRBV7-2 and TRBJ2-7; TRBD1 matches 9 bases. Germline V gene sequence: CDR1 SGHTA, CDR2 FQGNSA. The CDR3 consists of 14 residues. Trimming took 2 bases from V and 3 from J; bases not matched to a gene: 2. The CDR3: CASSLSTGGYEQYF. CDR3 nucleotides: TGTGCCAGCAGCTTATCGACAGGGGGCTACGAGCAGTACTTC.

The chain combines TRBV15 with TRBJ1-5; the D is unclear. CDR3 length: 15 residues. Looked up from germline, CDR1 is LNHNV and CDR2 is YYDKDF (reference sequence). V shed 1 base and J shed 1 base, with 8 bases lying between them. CDR3 sequence: CATSRGGGSNQPQHF. CDR3 coding DNA: TGTGCCACCAGCAGAGGGGGAGGAAGCAATCAGCCCCAGCATTTT.

The chain combines TRBV4-3 with TRBJ1-2; 9 bases agree with TRBD1. Trimming took 4 bases from V and 8 from J; bases not matched to a gene: 11. This CDR3 has 15 amino acids. From germline, CDR1 is LGHNA and CDR2 YSLEER. CDR3 protein: CASSPRTGATEGYTF. The CDR3 nucleotides are TGCGCCAGCAGCCCACGGACAGGGGCGACGGAGGGCTACACCTTC.

The rearrangement uses TRBV6-5 and TRBJ1-2; D not resolved. Germline V lookup: CDR1 MNHEY, CDR2 SVGAGI. The CDR3 spans 14 residues. V lost 5 bases and J lost 2, with 12 bases in between. The CDR3 nucleotides read TGTGCCAGCAGTCGAGGCAGAGGGAACTATGGCTACACCTTC. Its translation: CASSRGRGNYGYTF.